The 10 T cell receptor beta chains given below trace back to one sample, sequenced in a study of T cell changes during pregnancy in multiple sclerosis. Generated by immunoSEQ multiplex PCR, the TCRdb table keeps only in-frame clones and is missing some. The data contain some 140,000 clones, 96% of them singletons. Sample: peripheral blood, taken after pregnancy. All receptors come from a female donor with multiple sclerosis, enrolled in a pregnancy study.

The V call is TRBV5-1, the J call TRBJ2-7; possible D gene TRBD1, 5 bases. Trimming took 0 bases from V and 1 from J, leaving 8 bases between them. CDR1 SGHRS and CDR2 YFSETQ come from the germline V gene. The CDR3 contains 14 residues. The CDR3 sequence: CASSLGQHSYEQYF. The DNA for the CDR3 is TGCGCCAGCAGCTTGGGACAGCATTCCTACGAGCAGTACTTC.

This chain uses TRBV19 with TRBJ2-7, with 10 positions matching TRBD2. The CDR3 loop spans 15 amino acids. V trimming: 6 bases; J trimming: 2 bases; junction bases outside the gene matches: 7. CDR1 is LNHDA, CDR2 SQIVND, per germline (reference sequence). CDR3 in DNA: TGTGCCAGTAGCATAAGGACTAGCGGTACCTACGAGCAGTACTTC. Amino acid sequence: CASSIRTSGTYEQYF. Looking up the rest from reference TRBV19 and TRBJ2-7 gives the full variable domain: DGGITQSPKYLFRKEGQNVTLSCEQNLNHDAMYWYRQDPGQGLRLIYYSQIVNDFQKGDIAEGYSVSREKKESFPLTVTSAQKNPTAFYLCASSIRTSGTYEQYFGPGTRLTVT.

The J gene is TRBJ2-3, the V gene TRBV6-5, with D maybe TRBD2 (5 bases). Germline CDR1 and CDR2: MNHEY and SVGAGI. Trimming shortened V by 6 bases and J by 0 bases, and 13 bases separated the two germline ends. This CDR3 is 15 amino acids long. The CDR3, as DNA: TGTGCCAGCAGGGCTTATAGCGTTAGCACAGATACGCAGTATTTT. Residues: CASRAYSVSTDTQYF.

The J gene is TRBJ2-7, the V gene TRBV15; tentatively, D is TRBD1 (5 bases). CDR1 is LNHNV, CDR2 YYDKDF, per germline (reference sequence). Deletions cut 5 bases from V and 0 bases from J, with 11 bases between. The length of the CDR3 is 14 residues. CDR3: CATSWGAGSYEQYF. The CDR3, as DNA: TGTGCCACCAGCTGGGGCGCTGGCTCCTACGAGCAGTACTTC.

The gene calls are TRBV28 and TRBJ2-7; tentative D call: TRBD2 (5 bases). CDR1 and CDR2 (germline): MDHEN, SYDVKM. This CDR3 contains 13 residues. Trimming pared 6 bases from V and 3 bases from J, leaving 12 bases between. The DNA for the CDR3 is TGTGCCAGCAGACAAGCGGACCTCTACGAGCAGTACTTC. Translating it yields CASRQADLYEQYF.

This clone was detected only once. The V gene is TRBV28, the J gene TRBJ2-3; D may be TRBD2 (7 bases). Deletions cut 3 bases from V and 2 bases from J, with 15 bases between. This CDR3 comprises 16 residues. Germline V lookup: CDR1 MDHEN, CDR2 SYDVKM. CDR3 DNA sequence: TGTGCCAGCAGTTTTCAGAGCGGGACACTCACAGATACGCAGTATTTT. Its translation is CASSFQSGTLTDTQYF. Drawing the rest from reference TRBV28 and TRBJ2-3, the complete variable domain is DVKVTQSSRYLVKRTGEKVFLECVQDMDHENMFWYRQDPGLGLRLIYFSYDVKMKEKGDIPEGYSVSREKKERFSLILESASTNQTSMYLCASSFQSGTLTDTQYFGPGTRLTVL.

The chain uses TRBV2 and TRBJ2-1; D is uncertain. Germline-derived CDR1 and CDR2 are SNHLY and FYNNEI. CDR3 length: 19 residues. Trimming removed 5 bases from V and 2 bases from J, with 25 bases in between. The chain's CDR3 is CASSSLPLLGERPYNEQFF. The CDR3 nucleotides are TGTGCCAGCAGTTCACTACCCCTTCTAGGAGAACGACCCTACAATGAGCAGTTCTTC.

The chain is built from TRBV4-2 and TRBJ1-2; tentative D call: TRBD1 (6 bases). This CDR3 comprises 19 residues. Germline values: CDR1 LGHNA, CDR2 YNFKEQ. Trimming took 0 bases from V and 5 from J, leaving 25 bases between them. As DNA, the CDR3 is TGTGCCAGCAGCCAAGATTCTGCGACAGGCACCGTTCCGATGTATGGCTACACCTTC. This sequence encodes CASSQDSATGTVPMYGYTF.

The chain has TRBV4-2 and TRBJ2-1, with D perhaps TRBD2 (6 bases). Germline values: CDR1 LGHNA, CDR2 YNFKEQ. The CDR3 sequence is 16 residues long. The ends were cut back, 1 base at V and 8 bases at J, with 18 bases in the middle. CDR3 amino acids: CASSQVPLAPSDEQFF. The CDR3 nucleotides read TGTGCCAGCAGCCAAGTTCCACTCGCCCCTAGCGATGAGCAGTTCTTC.

V gene TRBV29-1 combines with J gene TRBJ2-5; TRBD2 is a possible D gene (7 bases). The J call may be faulty, since TRBJ2-7 better matches the DNA end. This CDR3 has 13 residues. CDR1 and CDR2 from the germline V gene are SQVTM and ANQGSEA. The CDR3 is CSVLKGGSYEQYF. The CDR3 region has the DNA TGCAGCGTCCTAAAGGGGGGGTCCTACGAGCAGTACTTC.